The 8 T cell receptor beta chains below all came from one sample that was sequenced in a study of blood T cell repertoires in COVID-19. Some clones are missing from TCRdb's copy, which holds only in-frame ones; the method was immunoSEQ multiplex PCR. The sample yields over 200,000 clones, roughly 77% seen once. Source material: PBMCs or T cells enriched from blood (not recorded which). The receptors stem from a man between 40 and 49 years old who had recovered from COVID-19.

This chain connects TRBV11-2 to TRBJ2-1; 9 bases agree with TRBD2. CDR1 is SGHAT, CDR2 FQNNGV, per germline. Trimming took 5 bases from V and 4 from J; bases not matched to a gene: 15. This CDR3 is built from 18 residues. The chain's CDR3 is CASSLLIKAGGGYNEQFF. CDR3 in DNA: TGTGCCAGCAGCCTATTAATTAAGGCGGGAGGGGGGTACAATGAGCAGTTCTTC.

CDR3 DNA sequence: TGTGCCAGCAGTCTTAGCGGGGGGTACCAAGAGACCCAGTACTTC. It specifies CASSLSGGYQETQYF. The V and J genes are TRBV7-9 and TRBJ2-5, with TRBD2 matching 10 bases. Germline V gene sequence: CDR1 SEHNR, CDR2 FQNEAQ (reference sequence). The CDR3 consists of 15 residues. Unmatched junction bases numbered 4, after V lost 6 bases and J lost 0 bases. The complete variable domain, with remaining parts taken from reference TRBV7-9 and TRBJ2-5, reads DTGVSQNPRHKITKRGQNVTFRCDPISEHNRLYWYRQTLGQGPEFLTYFQNEAQLEKSRLLSDRFSAERPKGSFSTLEIQRTEQGDSAMYLCASSLSGGYQETQYFGPGTRLLVL.

The CDR3 here is CASSLSGQPQHF. The DNA for the CDR3 is TGTGCCAGCAGCTTATCAGGGCAGCCCCAGCATTTT. The V gene is TRBV5-4, the J gene TRBJ1-5, with D possibly being TRBD1 (5 bases). The CDR3 totals 12 residues. Germline CDR1 SGHNT, CDR2 YYREEE (reference sequence). Trimming pared 2 bases from V and 7 bases from J, leaving 7 bases between.

The rearrangement joins TRBV19 to TRBJ2-7; D unclear. The germline V gene has CDR1 LNHDA and CDR2 SQIVND (reference sequence). This CDR3 spans 13 amino acids. V lost 5 bases and J 4 bases, leaving 12 bases between the germline ends. CDR3 sequence (DNA): TGTGCCAGTAGTCCAACTTCCATTTACGAGCAGTACTTC. It encodes CASSPTSIYEQYF.

V usage is TRBV29-1 and J usage is TRBJ2-7; 12 nucleotides align to TRBD2. The CDR3 is 14 residues long. Trimming removed 7 bases from V and 6 bases from J; junction bases left unmatched: 10. Per germline, CDR1 SQVTM and CDR2 ANQGSEA. The DNA for the CDR3 is TGCAGCGCCCGGACTAGCGGGAATGGGGGCGAGCAGTACTTC. It encodes CSARTSGNGGEQYF.

This clone has just one count. This sequence joins TRBV3-1 (or the pseudogene TRBV3-2) and TRBJ2-5; 14 bases map to TRBD2. Looked up from germline, CDR1 is LGHDT and CDR2 is YNNKEL (reference sequence). V was clipped by 6 bases and J by 5 bases; unmatched bases: 5. CDR3 size: 15 residues. CDR3 coding DNA: TGTGCCAGCAGACTCGGACTAGCGGGGGGCGAGACCCAGTACTTC. This codes for CASRLGLAGGETQYF.

The chain carries TRBV18 and TRBJ2-7; 7 bases fit TRBD1. The CDR3 runs to 14 residues. The V segment lost 6 bases and the J segment 4 bases; nucleotides outside the gene matches: 9. CDR1 is KGHSH, CDR2 LQKENI, per germline. The CDR3 DNA sequence: TGTGCCAGCTCCCTGGGGGACAGAGGGTACGAGCAGTACTTC. The encoded protein is CASSLGDRGYEQYF.

This chain links TRBV18 with TRBJ1-1; 8 positions agree with TRBD1. V was pared by 6 bases and J by 4 bases, with 13 bases of the junction left unmatched. Germline V gene lookup returns CDR1 KGHSH and CDR2 LQKENI. This CDR3 comprises 16 residues. CDR3 bases: TGTGCCAGCTCGACAGTCCAGGGGGCGCCAGGCACTGAAGCTTTCTTT. Encoded protein: CASSTVQGAPGTEAFF.